Sequencing of this T cell receptor beta chain was carried out in a study of blood T cells in healthy people across ages. Study-level findings and limits: There was a strong correlation between TCR beta diversity and naive T cell percentage. Per-million-T-cell TCR beta diversity fell roughly linearly with age.

In its sample, this clonotype was seen a few times. No antigen is known for it. The amount of total RNA extracted per sample was at least 5.5 micrograms. The use of a sample-barcoded 5' primer and a J-beta primer mix characterized a second PCR of roughly 7 to 11 cycles. TCRdb used MiXCR to reprocess the 5' RACE reads, holding one entry per CDR3 protein. The sample includes some 1 million distinct CDR3 sequences, 40% to 55% of them seen just once. Trimming removed 5 bases from V and 3 bases from J; junction bases left unmatched: 8. The CDR3 is made up of 16 amino acids. Germline V lookup: CDR1 SGHAT, CDR2 FQNNGV.

The sequencing input was blood. The rearrangement links TRBV11-2 to TRBJ2-3; 10 bases map to TRBD2. This clonotype was obtained from a woman aged 55-70 years in good health. CDR3 sequence (DNA): TGTGCCAGCAGCCGCACGACTAGCGGGTATACAGATACGCAGTATTTT. Translating gives CASSRTTSGYTDTQYF.